One and the same sample provided the 10 T cell receptor beta chains below, sequenced in a study of PD-1 blockade in classical Hodgkin lymphoma. The table came from immunoSEQ multiplex PCR; TCRdb's copy has only in-frame clones and leaves some out. The table lists about 110,000 clones, roughly nine tenths of them singletons. Each patient's relapse followed autologous stem cell transplantation, and brentuximab vedotin exposure varied. The source was peripheral blood mononuclear cells (PBMCs), collected before the second cycle of nivolumab. The receptor source for this set is a human donor with classical Hodgkin lymphoma.

The chain carries TRBV6-6 and TRBJ2-7; D possibly matches TRBD1 or TRBD2 (6 bases each). The CDR3 length is 14 residues. CDR1 is MNHNY and CDR2 is SVGAGI in the germline V gene (reference sequence). The V gene lost 8 bases and the J gene lost 7 bases, with 21 bases spanning the gap. The CDR3 protein is CASCGTPLAREQYF. In nucleotides, the CDR3 is TGTGCCAGCTGCGGGACACCCCTGGCGAGGGAGCAGTACTTC.

This chain connects TRBV5-4 to TRBJ2-7; D perhaps matches TRBD1 (5 bases). CDR1 is SGHNT, CDR2 YYREEE, per germline (reference sequence). The CDR3 consists of 12 residues. V shed 4 bases and J shed 3 bases, with 8 bases lying between them. CDR3 protein: CASSIQGYEQYF. The CDR3 DNA is TGTGCCAGCAGCATCCAGGGCTACGAGCAGTACTTC. Looking up the rest from reference TRBV5-4 and TRBJ2-7 gives the full variable domain: ETGVTQSPTHLIKTRGQQVTLRCSSQSGHNTVSWYQQALGQGPQFIFQYYREEENGRGNFPPRFSGLQFPNYSSELNVNALELDDSALYLCASSIQGYEQYFGPGTRLTVT.

This clone was picked up a small number of times. The chain carries TRBV2 and TRBJ2-5; D call uncertain. Trimming shortened V by 11 bases and J by 0 bases, and 16 bases separated the two germline ends. Looked up from germline, CDR1 is SNHLY and CDR2 is FYNNEI. The CDR3 runs to 14 residues. The CDR3 here is CASSKVRNQETQYF. CDR3 DNA sequence: TGTGCCTCTTCAAAGGTGCGGAACCAAGAGACCCAGTACTTC.

The V call is TRBV18, the J call TRBJ1-1, with D uncertain. V was clipped by 2 bases and J by 2 bases, with 6 bases between them. CDR3 length: 13 amino acids. Germline CDR1 is KGHSH and CDR2 is LQKENI. Here the CDR3 reads CASSPGINTEAFF. The CDR3 coding sequence is TGTGCCAGCTCACCAGGAATTAACACTGAAGCTTTCTTT.

V usage is TRBV2 and J usage is TRBJ2-1; TRBD2 might be the D (5 bases). From germline, CDR1 is SNHLY and CDR2 FYNNEI. This CDR3 is built from 12 residues. Between the trimmed V and J ends, which lost 6 bases and 10 bases, there was a span of 13 bases. The CDR3 bases are TGTGCCAGCAGACTAGGCCTGGGCGAGCAGTTCTTC. Translation: CASRLGLGEQFF.

This chain links TRBV29-1 with TRBJ2-1; no clear D gene. Germline V gene sequence: CDR1 SQVTM, CDR2 ANQGSEA. The CDR3 contains 14 residues. V was cut by 8 bases and J by 2 bases, with 16 bases left in between. CDR3 nucleotides: TGCAGCTCTCCGAAGGGCGAGACCTACAATGAGCAGTTCTTC. It is translated as CSSPKGETYNEQFF.

V usage is TRBV18 and J usage is TRBJ2-7; the match to TRBD2 covers 13 bases. Germline CDR1 reads KGHSH; CDR2 reads LQKENI. The CDR3 spans 15 residues. V trimming: 3 bases; J trimming: 3 bases; junction bases outside the gene matches: 2. The chain's CDR3 is CASSPRTSGSYEQYF. The CDR3 nucleotides read TGTGCCAGCTCACCGAGGACTAGCGGGAGCTACGAGCAGTACTTC.

The chain combines TRBV6-5 with TRBJ1-1, with unresolved D. The germline CDR1 and CDR2 sequences are MNHEY and SVGAGI. This CDR3 contains 14 residues. V was cut by 5 bases and J by 0 bases, with 10 bases left in between. CDR3 protein: CASSLYDLNTEAFF. In nucleotides, the CDR3 is TGTGCCAGCAGTCTCTATGATTTGAACACTGAAGCTTTCTTT.

This clone was seen a single time. The chain couples TRBV7-2 to TRBJ2-4; the match to TRBD1 covers 7 bases. Germline V gives CDR1 SGHTA, CDR2 FQGNSA. V trimming: 6 bases; J trimming: 7 bases; junction bases outside the gene matches: 9. The CDR3 totals 14 residues. In DNA form, the CDR3 reads TGTGCCAGCAGTAAGACAGGGACATCCAACATTCAGTACTTC. Translating it yields CASSKTGTSNIQYF.

V is TRBV13 and J is TRBJ2-7; D remains unclear. Germline assignment: CDR1 PRHDT and CDR2 FYEKMQ (reference sequence). This CDR3 contains 14 residues. V shed 5 bases and J shed 5 bases, with 16 bases lying between them. The CDR3 reads CASSATGVPHEQYF. The CDR3 nucleotides are TGTGCCAGCAGCGCCACTGGGGTCCCGCACGAGCAGTACTTC.